The T cell receptor (beta chain) described here comes from a study of regulatory T cells in long-lasting Graves disease. The time point was: newly diagnosed GD, antithyroid drugs for less than 3 months. Extracted PBMC RNA gave rise to the TCR library. Building the TCR beta libraries relied on iRepertoire HTBI primers, and CDR3 regions underwent Arm-PCR. Each CDR3 protein gets one entry after TCRdb re-called the multiplex PCR reads with MiXCR. The sample comprises 400,000 to 450,000 distinct CDR3 sequences, roughly 17% of which are singletons, and roughly 10% rests with the top ten. This sample also appeared in a second study, on T cells in Graves' hyperthyroidism and ophthalmopathy.

This receptor was taken from a woman aged 25-40 years with Graves disease. The source was peripheral blood mononuclear cells (PBMCs), collected at new diagnosis, from a patient treated with antithyroid drugs.

CDR3 DNA sequence: TGTGCCAGCAGCTCCCTAAGCTCCTATAATTCACCCCTCCACTTT. Translating gives CASSSLSSYNSPLHF. The V and J genes are TRBV13 and TRBJ1-6; D unclear. CDR1 is PRHDT and CDR2 is FYEKMQ in the germline V gene (reference sequence). The CDR3 is 15 amino acids. The ends were cut back, 4 bases at V and 0 bases at J, with 7 bases in the middle.